The TCR beta chain under discussion was sequenced for a study of T cells after yellow fever vaccination. As for the study in general: With SMART-Seq v4 Ultra Low Input, the fractions containing low cell numbers were prepared.

The CDR3 spans 13 residues. Trimming removed 6 bases at V and 5 bases at J, with 14 bases between. TCRdb called the 5' RACE reads again in MiXCR, with one record for every CDR3 protein. The sample has roughly 350,000 distinct CDR3 sequences; approximately 4% are singletons. Whole-study results and caveats: Clones from primary vaccination mostly reappeared after the booster (approximately 96% CD4, about 88% CD8). FACS-sorted repertoires could harbor abundant contaminating bulk-population clonotypes.

This clonotype was observed a handful of times. Its antigen is as yet unknown. This TCR was recovered from a young man who received the YFV17D yellow fever vaccine. The source material was PBMCs, sampled 5 days after the yellow fever booster vaccination. The chain carries TRBV12-3 or TRBV12-4 and TRBJ2-7, with D maybe TRBD1 (6 bases). Written as DNA, the CDR3 is TGTGCCAGCAGCGGAACAGGGAACGACGAGCAGTACTTC. Its translation is CASSGTGNDEQYF.